The 14 T cell receptor beta chains below come from one sample, sequenced in a study of human T cells and chemical hapten exposure. Time point denoted: patch test 3, about 24 weeks after DPC sensitization. The treatment: therapeutic diphenylcyclopropenone sensitization with weekly scalp DPC. TCRdb reprocessed the RACE reads via MiXCR and lists one record per CDR3 protein. The data contain around 200,000 distinct CDR3 sequences, around 25% of them seen just once; the ten biggest clones take up 2.5%. Sequenced material: whole blood, taken in connection with sensitization to the hapten diphenylcyclopropenone (DPC). Source of these receptors: a woman between 40 and 55 years old with alopecia areata. Some clones in this sample may be carry-over from other donors' samples.

The chain has TRBV15 and TRBJ2-2, with TRBD1 identical over 10 bases. The CDR3 is 15 residues long. In germline, CDR1 is LNHNV, CDR2 YYDKDF (reference sequence). V shed 3 bases, J shed 7 bases, and the junction held 5 bases outside the gene matches. The CDR3, as DNA: TGTGCCACCAGCAGCGGACAGGGGGTCTTCGGGGAGCTGTTTTTT. Encoded protein: CATSSGQGVFGELFF.

This clonotype was recorded many times. This chain links TRBV29-1 with TRBJ2-7; 7 bases line up with TRBD1. V lost 5 bases to trimming and J lost 3 bases; unmatched junction nucleotides: 7. Germline V gene sequence: CDR1 SQVTM, CDR2 ANQGSEA. This CDR3 contains 13 residues. The CDR3 protein is CSVTGANLYEQYF. The DNA for the CDR3 is TGCAGCGTTACAGGGGCCAACCTCTACGAGCAGTACTTC.

This clonotype was picked up a small number of times. The chain recombines TRBV6-5 with TRBJ1-6; D is undetermined. Germline V gene lookup returns CDR1 MNHEY and CDR2 SVGAGI. Trimming left V 6 bases short and J 6 bases short, with 15 bases between. This CDR3 spans 15 amino acids. CDR3 sequence: CASRYTNTPNSPLHF. In nucleotides, the CDR3 is TGTGCCAGCAGATATACCAACACGCCTAATTCACCCCTCCACTTT.

This clonotype was counted many times. This chain links TRBV29-1 with TRBJ2-1; 8 bases agree with TRBD1. This CDR3 is 14 amino acids long. Germline V CDR1 and CDR2: SQVTM, ANQGSEA. V was clipped by 4 bases and J by 7 bases; unmatched bases: 9. In DNA, the CDR3 is TGCAGCGTTGCCGGTCAGGGGGCGAGGAATGAGCAGTTCTTC. Residues: CSVAGQGARNEQFF.

V usage is TRBV29-1 and J usage is TRBJ2-7; tentatively, D is TRBD1 (6 bases). The germline V and J ends were trimmed by 1 base and 6 bases, with 16 bases remaining between them. CDR3 length: 14 residues. Germline V gives CDR1 SQVTM, CDR2 ANQGSEA. The CDR3 here is CSVEGTERGPEQYF. Written as DNA, the CDR3 is TGCAGCGTTGAAGGGACAGAGAGAGGGCCCGAGCAGTACTTC.

At least ten counts were recorded for this clonotype. The genes are TRBV29-1 and TRBJ2-3; possible D gene TRBD2, 6 bases. V shed 3 bases and J shed 1 base, with 14 bases lying between them. This CDR3 comprises 15 residues. Germline V gene lookup returns CDR1 SQVTM and CDR2 ANQGSEA. Here the CDR3 reads CSVEGSGPGTDTQYF. The CDR3 nucleotides are TGCAGCGTTGAGGGCAGCGGGCCGGGCACAGATACGCAGTATTTT.

This clonotype was seen repeatedly, ten times or more. The J gene is TRBJ2-7, the V gene TRBV7-2, with 8 bases identical to TRBD2. With V trimmed by 2 bases and J by 2 bases, 8 bases remained unmatched. CDR3 length: 16 amino acids. The germline V gene encodes CDR1 SGHTA and CDR2 FQGNSA. This CDR3 reads CASSLYPSGSAYEQYF. CDR3 DNA: TGTGCCAGCAGCTTATATCCTAGCGGGTCTGCCTACGAGCAGTACTTC. Based on the CDR3 plus reference TRBV7-2 and TRBJ2-7, the full variable domain is GAGVSQSPSNKVTEKGKDVELRCDPISGHTALYWYRQSLGQGLEFLIYFQGNSAPDKSGLPSDRFSAERTGGSVSTLTIQRTQQEDSAVYLCASSLYPSGSAYEQYFGPGTRLTVT.

This clonotype was recorded at least ten times. This chain uses TRBV7-2 with TRBJ1-6, with a tentative D call TRBD1 (6 bases). The CDR3 is 13 residues long. Germline loops: CDR1 SGHTA, CDR2 FQGNSA. The germline V and J ends were trimmed by 6 bases and 7 bases, with 10 bases remaining between them. CDR3 protein: CASSSGVNSPLHF. The CDR3 nucleotides are TGTGCCAGCAGTTCAGGGGTCAATTCACCCCTCCACTTT.

The CDR3 region is CATSRDYGEAFF. CDR3 nucleotide sequence: TGTGCCACCAGCAGAGATTATGGTGAAGCTTTCTTT. This rearrangement joins TRBV15 to TRBJ1-1; D gene ambiguous. With 0 bases removed from V and 7 bases from J, the gap between germline ends came to 6 bases. The CDR3 runs 12 residues. Germline CDR1 and CDR2: LNHNV and YYDKDF (reference sequence).

V is TRBV4-2 and J is TRBJ2-1; D might be TRBD2 (5 bases). V gave up 0 bases and J gave up 6 bases, with 12 bases separating them. The CDR3 runs to 15 residues. Looked up from germline, CDR1 is LGHNA and CDR2 is YNFKEQ. The CDR3 loop is CASSQEQRTLNEQFF. CDR3 in DNA: TGTGCCAGCAGCCAAGAGCAGCGGACTCTCAATGAGCAGTTCTTC.

V and J are TRBV10-3 and TRBJ2-7; 9 bases are a match to TRBD1. The CDR3 sequence is 14 residues long. V was clipped by 8 bases and J by 0 bases; unmatched bases: 5. Germline loops: CDR1 ENHRY, CDR2 SYGVKD. The CDR3 nucleotides are TGTGCCATCGGTACACAGGGGGCCTCCTACGAGCAGTACTTC. Translating gives CAIGTQGASYEQYF.

This clonotype was picked up a small number of times. The chain joins TRBV7-2 to TRBJ2-7; either TRBD1 or TRBD2 may fit D (6 bases each). Trimming cost V 5 bases and J 4 bases, with 18 bases left between them. Germline V CDR1 and CDR2: SGHTA, FQGNSA. This CDR3 region has 15 residues. The CDR3 nucleotides read TGTGCCAGCAGCCTTTCAAGAGGGGGGCGGTACGAGCAGTACTTC. This translates into CASSLSRGGRYEQYF.

The sample holds many counts of this clonotype. The V call is TRBV4-2, the J call TRBJ2-3; 9 bases map to TRBD2. The CDR3 loop spans 15 amino acids. Unmatched junction bases numbered 5, after V lost 5 bases and J lost 2 bases. Per the germline V gene, CDR1 is LGHNA and CDR2 is YNFKEQ. CDR3: CASSTRTSDTDTQYF. The CDR3 DNA reads as TGTGCCAGCAGCACCCGGACTAGCGACACAGATACGCAGTATTTT.

The sample holds a few counts of this clonotype. This chain connects TRBV6-1 to TRBJ2-3, with TRBD2 as a possible D gene (5 bases). The ends were cut back, 8 bases at V and 2 bases at J, with 35 bases in the middle. The CDR3 extends over 21 amino acids. Germline V gives CDR1 MNHNS, CDR2 SASEGT. CDR3 nucleotides: TGTGCCAGCGGCCGGGATCCCCCTCGACGGATGTTTGGGCGGGTCACAGATACGCAGTATTTT. It yields the protein CASGRDPPRRMFGRVTDTQYF.